In its sample, the clone carrying this T cell receptor (beta chain) was seen a few times. Its cognate antigen is unknown. These data belong to a study of post-analysis software for immune sequencing data. Study background: Included courses were relapsing-remitting and secondary progressive multiple sclerosis; progressive-relapsing multiple sclerosis was also included.

Trimming took 3 bases from V and 2 from J, leaving 16 bases between them. Germline assignment: CDR1 DFQATT and CDR2 SNEGSKA (reference sequence). This CDR3 is 15 amino acids long. Unique molecular identifiers tagged the TCR beta cDNA libraries. MiXCR, run by TCRdb on the PCR reads, gives a single entry per CDR3 protein. The data hold roughly 800,000 distinct CDR3 sequences, with 25% to 30% observed a single time. General study results and limits: Roughly five TRBV segments occurring more often in patients than controls included TRBV5-6, TRBV5-1 and TRBV20-1.

The receptor was isolated from a girl under 18 with multiple sclerosis. The rearrangement joins TRBV20-1 to TRBJ2-5, with D possibly being TRBD1 or TRBD2 (5 bases each). The sample taken for sequencing was blood. The CDR3 bases are TGCAGTGCTAGGGGGGTTAGCGCGATTCAAGAGACCCAGTACTTC. It encodes CSARGVSAIQETQYF.